This entry lists 5 T cell receptor beta chains sequenced from one sample in a study of shared clonotypes between healthy human individuals. Profiled with immunoSEQ multiplex PCR; TCRdb holds only in-frame clones, not every one. The sample lists 2 million to 3 million clones, 93% occurring once. Sequencing was performed on naive CD4+ T cells from PBMCs. Subset given: CD45RA+ positively selected. The receptor set was obtained from a man aged 18 to 30 in good health. Some clones in this sample may be carry-over from other donors' samples.

The CDR3: CASSIDQRGQGKNTEAFF. The CDR3 DNA reads TGTGCCAGTAGTATAGATCAAAGAGGTCAGGGGAAGAACACTGAAGCTTTCTTT. This chain joins TRBV19 and TRBJ1-1; possibly TRBD1 for D (6 bases). The germline V and J ends were trimmed by 0 bases and 1 base, with 18 bases remaining between them. CDR1 is LNHDA and CDR2 is SQIVND in the germline V gene (reference sequence). The CDR3 runs 18 residues.

The gene calls are TRBV5-1 and TRBJ2-1; TRBD2 matches at 16 bases. Germline V gene data show CDR1 as SGHRS and CDR2 as YFSETQ. This CDR3 has 17 amino acids. With V trimmed by 5 bases and J by 9 bases, 11 bases remained unmatched. CDR3 DNA sequence: TGCGCCAGCAGTCCCGGGACTAGCGGGAGGGGTGAACGTGAGCAGTTCTTC. Its translation is CASSPGTSGRGEREQFF.

The chain carries TRBV7-3 and TRBJ2-1; 8 positions match TRBD2. The V and J ends lost 5 bases and 5 bases, in that order; junction bases with no gene match: 14. The CDR3 length is 17 residues. Per the germline V gene, CDR1 is SGHTA and CDR2 is FQGTGA. CDR3 bases: TGTGCCAGCAGCACTAGACCCGGCGGGAGGAGTGACAATGAGCAGTTCTTC. Protein product: CASSTRPGGRSDNEQFF.

V gene TRBV6-5 combines with J gene TRBJ1-1, with no clear D. V dropped 6 bases and J dropped 2 bases, with 13 bases sitting between them. This CDR3 spans 14 amino acids. Germline V gives CDR1 MNHEY, CDR2 SVGAGI. CDR3 nucleotide sequence: TGTGCCAGCAGGACCGCTGGATCAAACACTGAAGCTTTCTTT. Translation gives CASRTAGSNTEAFF.

The chain is built from TRBV29-1 and TRBJ2-3; D ambiguous. V was clipped by 8 bases and J by 1 base, with 10 bases between them. The CDR3 sequence is 12 residues long. The germline CDR1 and CDR2 sequences are SQVTM and ANQGSEA. CDR3 in amino acids: CSLLRGTDTQYF. CDR3 coding DNA: TGCAGCCTCCTTAGGGGCACAGATACGCAGTATTTT.